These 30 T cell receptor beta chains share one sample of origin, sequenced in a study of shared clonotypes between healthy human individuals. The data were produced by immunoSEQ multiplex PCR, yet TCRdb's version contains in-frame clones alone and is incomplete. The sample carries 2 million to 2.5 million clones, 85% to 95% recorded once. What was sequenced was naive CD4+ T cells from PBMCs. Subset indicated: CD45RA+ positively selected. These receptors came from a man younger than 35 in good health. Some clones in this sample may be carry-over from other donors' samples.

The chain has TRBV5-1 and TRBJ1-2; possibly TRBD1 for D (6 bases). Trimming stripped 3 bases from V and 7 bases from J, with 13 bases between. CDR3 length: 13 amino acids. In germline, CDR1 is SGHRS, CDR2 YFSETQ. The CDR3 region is CASSSDRKAGYTF. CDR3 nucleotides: TGCGCCAGCAGCTCCGACAGGAAGGCTGGCTACACCTTC.

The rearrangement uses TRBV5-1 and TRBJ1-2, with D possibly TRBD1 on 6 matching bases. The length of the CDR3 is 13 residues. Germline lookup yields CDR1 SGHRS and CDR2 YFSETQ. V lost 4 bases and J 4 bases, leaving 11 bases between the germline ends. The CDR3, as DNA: TGCGCCAGCAGCGAGGGACACTTCTATGGCTACACCTTC. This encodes CASSEGHFYGYTF.

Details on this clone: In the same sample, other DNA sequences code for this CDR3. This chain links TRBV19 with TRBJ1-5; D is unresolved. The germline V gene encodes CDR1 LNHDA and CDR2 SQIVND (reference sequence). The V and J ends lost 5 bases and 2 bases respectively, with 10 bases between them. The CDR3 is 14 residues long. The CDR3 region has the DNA TGTGCCAGTAGTGTTGAAGGAGGCAATCAGCCCCAGCATTTT. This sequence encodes CASSVEGGNQPQHF.

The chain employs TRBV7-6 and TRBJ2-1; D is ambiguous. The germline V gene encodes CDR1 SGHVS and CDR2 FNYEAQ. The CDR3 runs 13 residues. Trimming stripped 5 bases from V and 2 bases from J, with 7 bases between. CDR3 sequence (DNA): TGTGCCAGCAGCCAAGAAGCCTACAATGAGCAGTTCTTC. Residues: CASSQEAYNEQFF.

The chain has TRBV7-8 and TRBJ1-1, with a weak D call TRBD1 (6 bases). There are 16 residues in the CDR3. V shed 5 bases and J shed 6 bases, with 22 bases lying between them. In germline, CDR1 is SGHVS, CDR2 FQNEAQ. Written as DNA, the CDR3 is TGTGCCAGCAGCCCGCGCCGGGACATGGTGGGTGCTGAAGCTTTCTTT. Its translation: CASSPRRDMVGAEAFF.

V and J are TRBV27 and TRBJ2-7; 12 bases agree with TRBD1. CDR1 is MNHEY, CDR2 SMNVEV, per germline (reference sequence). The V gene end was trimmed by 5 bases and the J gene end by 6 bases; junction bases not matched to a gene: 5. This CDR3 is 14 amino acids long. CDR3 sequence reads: CASSRDRGPGEQYF. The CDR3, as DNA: TGTGCCAGCAGTAGGGACAGGGGGCCCGGCGAGCAGTACTTC.

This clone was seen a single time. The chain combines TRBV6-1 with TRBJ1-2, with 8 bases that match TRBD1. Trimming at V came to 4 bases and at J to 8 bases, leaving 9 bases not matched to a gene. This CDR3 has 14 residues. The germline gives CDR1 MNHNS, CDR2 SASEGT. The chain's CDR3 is CASSAGGLGTGYTF. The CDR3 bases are TGTGCCAGCAGTGCAGGGGGCCTCGGTACAGGCTACACCTTC.

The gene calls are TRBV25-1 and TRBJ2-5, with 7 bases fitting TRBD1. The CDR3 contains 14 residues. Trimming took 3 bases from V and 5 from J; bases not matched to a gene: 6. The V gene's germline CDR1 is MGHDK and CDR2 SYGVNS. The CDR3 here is CASSDLQGFETQYF. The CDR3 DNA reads TGTGCCAGCAGTGATCTACAGGGGTTCGAGACCCAGTACTTC. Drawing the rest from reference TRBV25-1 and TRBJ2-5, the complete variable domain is EADIYQTPRYLVIGTGKKITLECSQTMGHDKMYWYQQDPGMELHLIHYSYGVNSTEKGDLSSESTVSRIRTEHFPLTLESARPSHTSQYLCASSDLQGFETQYFGPGTRLLVL.

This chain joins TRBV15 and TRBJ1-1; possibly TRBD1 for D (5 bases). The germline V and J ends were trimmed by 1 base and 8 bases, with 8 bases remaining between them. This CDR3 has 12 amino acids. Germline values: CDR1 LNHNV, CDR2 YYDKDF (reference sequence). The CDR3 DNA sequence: TGTGCCACCAGCAGAGCGGGGCCCGAAGCTTTCTTT. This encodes CATSRAGPEAFF.

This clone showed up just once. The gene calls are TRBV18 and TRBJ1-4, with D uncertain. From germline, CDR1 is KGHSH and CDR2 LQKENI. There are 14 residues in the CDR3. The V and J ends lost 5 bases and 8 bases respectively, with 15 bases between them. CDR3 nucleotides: TGTGCCAGCTCATCGCGGCGCGATGACGAAAAACTGTTTTTT. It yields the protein CASSSRRDDEKLFF.

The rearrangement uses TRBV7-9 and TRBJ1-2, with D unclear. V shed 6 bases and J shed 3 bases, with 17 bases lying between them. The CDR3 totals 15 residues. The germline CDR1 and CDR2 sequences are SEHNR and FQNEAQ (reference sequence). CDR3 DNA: TGTGCCAGCAGGGATAGGACGGACCGAGACTATGGCTACACCTTC. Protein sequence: CASRDRTDRDYGYTF.

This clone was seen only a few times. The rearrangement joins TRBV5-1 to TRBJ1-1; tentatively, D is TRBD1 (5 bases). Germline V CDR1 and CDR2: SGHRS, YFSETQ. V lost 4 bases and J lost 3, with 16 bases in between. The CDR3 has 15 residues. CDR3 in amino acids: CASSVGHMVDTEAFF. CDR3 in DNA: TGCGCCAGCAGCGTAGGACATATGGTGGACACTGAAGCTTTCTTT.

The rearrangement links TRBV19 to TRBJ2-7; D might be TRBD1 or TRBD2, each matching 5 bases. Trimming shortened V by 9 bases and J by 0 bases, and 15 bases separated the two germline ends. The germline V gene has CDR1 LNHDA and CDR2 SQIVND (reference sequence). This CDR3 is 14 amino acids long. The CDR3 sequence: CAREAGTSSYEQYF. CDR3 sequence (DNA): TGTGCCAGAGAAGCCGGGACGTCCTCCTACGAGCAGTACTTC.

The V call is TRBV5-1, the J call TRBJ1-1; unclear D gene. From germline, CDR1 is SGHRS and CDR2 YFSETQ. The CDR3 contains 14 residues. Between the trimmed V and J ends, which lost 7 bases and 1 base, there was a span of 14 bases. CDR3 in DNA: TGCGCCAGCTCTGAAGGACGAACGAACACTGAAGCTTTCTTT. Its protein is CASSEGRTNTEAFF.

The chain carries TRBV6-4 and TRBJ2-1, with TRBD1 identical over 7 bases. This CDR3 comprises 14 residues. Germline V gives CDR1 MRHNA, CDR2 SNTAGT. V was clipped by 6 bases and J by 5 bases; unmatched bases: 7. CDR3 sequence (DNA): TGTGCCAGCAGCCGACAGGGTTGGGACAATGAGCAGTTCTTC. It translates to CASSRQGWDNEQFF.

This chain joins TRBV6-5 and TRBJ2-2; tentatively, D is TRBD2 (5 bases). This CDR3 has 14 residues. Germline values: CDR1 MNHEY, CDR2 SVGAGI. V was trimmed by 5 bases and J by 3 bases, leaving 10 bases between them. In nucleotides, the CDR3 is TGTGCCAGCAGTAGGAAGAGGGACACCGGGGAGCTGTTTTTT. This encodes CASSRKRDTGELFF.

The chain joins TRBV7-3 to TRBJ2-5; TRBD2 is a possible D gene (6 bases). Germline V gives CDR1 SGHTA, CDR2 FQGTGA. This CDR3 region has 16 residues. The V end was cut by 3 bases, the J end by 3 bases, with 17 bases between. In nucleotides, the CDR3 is TGTGCCAGCAGCTTCAGTTCCCGGGACTCCAAAGAGACCCAGTACTTC. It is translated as CASSFSSRDSKETQYF.

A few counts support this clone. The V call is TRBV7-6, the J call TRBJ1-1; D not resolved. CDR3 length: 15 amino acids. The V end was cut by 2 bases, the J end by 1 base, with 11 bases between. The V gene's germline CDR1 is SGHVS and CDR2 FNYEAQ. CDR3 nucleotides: TGTGCCAGCAGCTTAATTCTGGGTGGGAACACTGAAGCTTTCTTT. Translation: CASSLILGGNTEAFF.

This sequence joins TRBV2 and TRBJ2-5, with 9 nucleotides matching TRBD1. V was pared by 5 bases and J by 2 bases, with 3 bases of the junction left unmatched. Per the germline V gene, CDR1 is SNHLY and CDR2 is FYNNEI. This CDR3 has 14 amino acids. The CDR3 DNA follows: TGTGCCAGCAGTTTTGGGACAGGGCAAGAGACCCAGTACTTC. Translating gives CASSFGTGQETQYF.

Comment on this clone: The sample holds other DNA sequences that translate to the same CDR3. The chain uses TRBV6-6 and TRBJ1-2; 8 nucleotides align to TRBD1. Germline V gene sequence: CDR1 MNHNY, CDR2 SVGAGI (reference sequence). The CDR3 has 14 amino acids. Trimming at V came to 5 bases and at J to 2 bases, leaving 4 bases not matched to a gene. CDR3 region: CASSPGGSNYGYTF. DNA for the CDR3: TGTGCCAGCAGTCCAGGGGGCTCGAACTATGGCTACACCTTC.

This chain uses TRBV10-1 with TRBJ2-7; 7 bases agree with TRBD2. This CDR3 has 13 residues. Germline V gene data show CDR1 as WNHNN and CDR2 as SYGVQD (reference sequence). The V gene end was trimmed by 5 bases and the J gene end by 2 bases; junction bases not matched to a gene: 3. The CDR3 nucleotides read TGCGCCAGCAGTCCGGCGGGAGCCTACGAGCAGTACTTC. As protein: CASSPAGAYEQYF.

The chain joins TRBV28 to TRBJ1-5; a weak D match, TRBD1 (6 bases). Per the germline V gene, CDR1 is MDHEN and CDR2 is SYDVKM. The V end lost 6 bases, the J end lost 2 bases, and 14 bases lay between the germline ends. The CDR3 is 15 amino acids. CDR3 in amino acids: CASSYTGQGNQPQHF. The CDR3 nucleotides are TGTGCCAGCAGCTACACGGGACAAGGCAATCAGCCCCAGCATTTT.

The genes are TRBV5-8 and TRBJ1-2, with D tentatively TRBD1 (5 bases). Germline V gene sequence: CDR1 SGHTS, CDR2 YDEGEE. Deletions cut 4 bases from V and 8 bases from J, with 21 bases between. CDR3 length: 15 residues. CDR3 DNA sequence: TGTGCCAGCAGCCACGAAGCTGGCAGGGATCTCGGCTACACCTTC. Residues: CASSHEAGRDLGYTF.

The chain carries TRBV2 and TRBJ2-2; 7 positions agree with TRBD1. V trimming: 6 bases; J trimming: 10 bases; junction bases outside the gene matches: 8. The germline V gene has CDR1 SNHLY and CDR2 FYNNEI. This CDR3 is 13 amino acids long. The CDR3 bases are TGTGCCAGCAGGGTGGCAGGGACAGCGGAGCTGTTTTTT. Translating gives CASRVAGTAELFF.

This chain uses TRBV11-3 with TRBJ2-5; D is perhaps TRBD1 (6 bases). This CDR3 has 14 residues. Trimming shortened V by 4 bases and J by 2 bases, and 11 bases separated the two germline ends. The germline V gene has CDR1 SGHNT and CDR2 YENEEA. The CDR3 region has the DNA TGTGCCAGCAGCTACGGGACACCGCAAGAGACCCAGTACTTC. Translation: CASSYGTPQETQYF.

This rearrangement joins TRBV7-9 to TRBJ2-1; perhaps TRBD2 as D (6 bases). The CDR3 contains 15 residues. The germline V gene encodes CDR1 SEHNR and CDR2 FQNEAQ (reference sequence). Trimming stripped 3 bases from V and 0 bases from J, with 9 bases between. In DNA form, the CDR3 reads TGTGCCAGCAGCTTCGCGGGGTACTCCTACAATGAGCAGTTCTTC. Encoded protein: CASSFAGYSYNEQFF.

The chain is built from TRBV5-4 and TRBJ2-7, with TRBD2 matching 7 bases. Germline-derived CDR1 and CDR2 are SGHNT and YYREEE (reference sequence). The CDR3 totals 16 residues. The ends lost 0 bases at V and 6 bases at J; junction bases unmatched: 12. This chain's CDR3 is CASSLGGFAGESEQYF. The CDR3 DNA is TGTGCCAGCAGCTTGGGAGGCTTCGCGGGAGAGTCCGAGCAGTACTTC.

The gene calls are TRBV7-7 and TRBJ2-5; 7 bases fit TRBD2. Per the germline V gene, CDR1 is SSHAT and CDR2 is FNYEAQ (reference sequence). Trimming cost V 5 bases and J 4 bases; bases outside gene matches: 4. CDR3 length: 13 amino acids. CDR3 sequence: CASSPSGGETQYF. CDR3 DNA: TGTGCCAGCAGCCCATCGGGGGGAGAGACCCAGTACTTC. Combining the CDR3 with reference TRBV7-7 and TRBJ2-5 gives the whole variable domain GAGVSQSPRYKVTKRGQDVTLRCDPISSHATLYWYQQALGQGPEFLTYFNYEAQPDKSGLPSDRFSAERPEGSISTLTIQRTEQRDSAMYRCASSPSGGETQYFGPGTRLLVL.

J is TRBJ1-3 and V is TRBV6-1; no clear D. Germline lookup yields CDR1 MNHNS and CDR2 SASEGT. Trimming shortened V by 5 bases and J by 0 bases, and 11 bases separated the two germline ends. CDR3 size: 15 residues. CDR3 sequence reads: CASSRGPHSGNTIYF. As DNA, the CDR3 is TGTGCCAGCAGTAGAGGACCGCACTCTGGAAACACCATATATTTT.

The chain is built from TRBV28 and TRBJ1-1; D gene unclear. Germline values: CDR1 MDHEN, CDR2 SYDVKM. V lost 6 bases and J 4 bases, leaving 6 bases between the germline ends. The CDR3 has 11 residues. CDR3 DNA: TGTGCCAGCAGAGGCATCACTGAAGCTTTCTTT. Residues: CASRGITEAFF.